This entry is about one T cell receptor beta chain. Deletions cut 1 base from V and 4 bases from J, with 9 bases between. CDR3 length equals 14 residues. CDR1 and CDR2 from the germline V gene are LGHNA and YNFKEQ. The table came from immunoSEQ multiplex PCR; TCRdb's copy has only in-frame clones and leaves some out. The table shows roughly 720,000 clones, with around 91% occurring only once. The sample is drawn from a study of shared clonotypes between healthy human individuals. With CCR7-negative CD45RA+ TemRA cells, CD45RO+ cells were combined in CD8 memory. The genes are TRBV4-2 and TRBJ2-3; no reliable D call. The specimen sequenced was memory CD8+ T cells from PBMCs. Subset denoted: CD45RO+ cells pooled with CCR7-negative TemRA cells. The TCR originated in a man younger than 30 in good health. Some clones in this sample may be carry-over from other donors' samples. DNA for the CDR3: TGTGCCAGCAGCCAAGGATTGGCTGCAGATACGCAGTATTTT. Translating it yields CASSQGLAADTQYF.